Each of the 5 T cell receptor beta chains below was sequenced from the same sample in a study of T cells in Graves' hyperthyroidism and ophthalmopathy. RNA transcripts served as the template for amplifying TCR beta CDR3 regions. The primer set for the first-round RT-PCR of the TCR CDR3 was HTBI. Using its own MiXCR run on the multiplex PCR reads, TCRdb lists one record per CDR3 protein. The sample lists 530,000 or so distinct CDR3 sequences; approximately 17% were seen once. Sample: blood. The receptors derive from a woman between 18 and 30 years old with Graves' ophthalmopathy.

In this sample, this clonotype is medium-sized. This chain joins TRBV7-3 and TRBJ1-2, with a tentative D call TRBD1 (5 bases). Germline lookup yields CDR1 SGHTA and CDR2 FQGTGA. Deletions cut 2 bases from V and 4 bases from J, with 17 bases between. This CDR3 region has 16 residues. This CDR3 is CASSLLGRESPYGYTF. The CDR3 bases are TGTGCCAGCAGCTTACTGGGGCGGGAATCCCCCTATGGCTACACCTTC.

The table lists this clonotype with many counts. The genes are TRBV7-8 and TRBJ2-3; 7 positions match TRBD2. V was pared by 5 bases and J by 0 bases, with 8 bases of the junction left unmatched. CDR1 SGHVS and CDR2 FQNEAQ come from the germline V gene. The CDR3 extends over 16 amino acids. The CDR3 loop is CASSPRLAASTDTQYF. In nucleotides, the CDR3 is TGTGCCAGCAGCCCCCGTCTAGCGGCTAGCACAGATACGCAGTATTTT.

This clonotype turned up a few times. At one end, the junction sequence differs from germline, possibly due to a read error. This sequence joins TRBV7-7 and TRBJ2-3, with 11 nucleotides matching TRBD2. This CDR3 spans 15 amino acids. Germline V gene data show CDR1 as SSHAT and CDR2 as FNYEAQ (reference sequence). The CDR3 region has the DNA TGTGCTAGCAGCTTAGGGCTAGCGGGGGGAGATACGCAGTATTTT. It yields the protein CASSLGLAGGDTQYF.

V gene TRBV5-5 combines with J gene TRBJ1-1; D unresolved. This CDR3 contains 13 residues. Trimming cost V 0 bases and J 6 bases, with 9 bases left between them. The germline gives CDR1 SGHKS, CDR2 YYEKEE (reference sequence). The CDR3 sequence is CASSLEMRPEAFF. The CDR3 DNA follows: TGTGCCAGCAGCTTGGAAATGAGGCCTGAAGCTTTCTTT.

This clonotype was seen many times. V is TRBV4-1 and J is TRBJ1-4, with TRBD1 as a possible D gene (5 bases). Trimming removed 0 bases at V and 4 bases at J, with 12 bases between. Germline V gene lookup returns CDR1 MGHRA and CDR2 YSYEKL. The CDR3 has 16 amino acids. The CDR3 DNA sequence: TGCGCCAGCAGCCAAGAGGGCGCGGGGGTTAATGAAAAACTGTTTTTT. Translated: CASSQEGAGVNEKLFF.